These T cell receptor beta chains were read from a single sample in a study of radiation and T cells in renal cell carcinoma. Measured with immunoSEQ multiplex PCR; TCRdb has only the in-frame clones, and not every one. The sample lists 130,000 to 150,000 clones, over 75% occurring once. The sequences come from blood, collected from a patient whose treatment included radiotherapy and nephrectomy. Every receptor here comes from a woman in her 50s with renal cell carcinoma. CDR3s leave out the opening cysteine and the closing phenylalanine or tryptophan. Each record gives: V gene, J gene, CDR3 protein.

v_call: TRBV7-9; j_call: TRBJ2-7; cdr3_aa: ASSLVGQGYEQY
v_call: TRBV7-9; j_call: TRBJ2-1; cdr3_aa: ASSLSGDSYNEQF
v_call: TRBV6-1; j_call: TRBJ2-3; cdr3_aa: ASSEGPGPDTQY
v_call: TRBV9; j_call: TRBJ2-7; cdr3_aa: ASSVGGSYEQY
v_call: TRBV9; j_call: TRBJ2-1; cdr3_aa: ASGGKNEQF
v_call: TRBV7-9; j_call: TRBJ2-7; cdr3_aa: ASSPRDRAYEQY
v_call: TRBV15; j_call: TRBJ2-7; cdr3_aa: ATSRGTSGEEFEQY
v_call: TRBV7-7; j_call: TRBJ2-3; cdr3_aa: ASSKGLAGGSTDTQY
v_call: TRBV6-1; j_call: TRBJ1-2; cdr3_aa: ASSPFLTIGYT
v_call: TRBV19; j_call: TRBJ1-1; cdr3_aa: ASTYSSRTGGEAF
v_call: TRBV5-1; j_call: TRBJ1-1; cdr3_aa: ASSLEGTGRSEAF
v_call: TRBV6-5; j_call: TRBJ1-1; cdr3_aa: ASTNTTGVQGAF
v_call: TRBV18; j_call: TRBJ2-5; cdr3_aa: ASSQGLQETQY
v_call: TRBV2; j_call: TRBJ1-1; cdr3_aa: ASSGTALNTEAF
v_call: TRBV6-5; j_call: TRBJ1-1; cdr3_aa: ASSYGDRADTEAF
v_call: TRBV6-4; j_call: TRBJ2-3; cdr3_aa: ASSEDRGQSDTQY
v_call: TRBV2; j_call: TRBJ1-6; cdr3_aa: ASLTGESSPLH
v_call: TRBV5-4; j_call: TRBJ2-5; cdr3_aa: ASSPGLAEETQY
v_call: TRBV6-1; j_call: TRBJ1-1; cdr3_aa: ASRNMENTEAF
v_call: TRBV19; j_call: TRBJ1-2; cdr3_aa: ASSIEWTGFSVGYT
v_call: TRBV7-9; j_call: TRBJ2-1; cdr3_aa: ASSFITGPSYNEQF
v_call: TRBV28; j_call: TRBJ1-2; cdr3_aa: ASSFGGANYGYT
v_call: TRBV10-3; j_call: TRBJ2-3; cdr3_aa: ATGGVTITDTQY
v_call: TRBV7-2; j_call: TRBJ2-1; cdr3_aa: ASSLWRNEQF
v_call: TRBV6-5; j_call: TRBJ2-7; cdr3_aa: ASSYSRSSATYEQY
v_call: TRBV15; j_call: TRBJ2-1; cdr3_aa: ATSRRAGLNEQF
v_call: TRBV19; j_call: TRBJ2-1; cdr3_aa: ASSPGTSGWNEQF
v_call: TRBV10-2; j_call: TRBJ1-1; cdr3_aa: ASSESGAANTEAF
v_call: TRBV4-3; j_call: TRBJ1-2; cdr3_aa: ASSQEGASYHGYT
v_call: TRBV5-4; j_call: TRBJ1-2; cdr3_aa: ASSLAGRDGGYT
v_call: TRBV19; j_call: TRBJ1-1; cdr3_aa: ASKRGILMNTEAF
v_call: TRBV9; j_call: TRBJ2-4; cdr3_aa: ASSGGTRGGQNIQY
v_call: TRBV5-1; j_call: TRBJ2-3; cdr3_aa: ASSPTSGGNTDTQY
v_call: TRBV5-1; j_call: TRBJ2-2; cdr3_aa: ASSLATSGHTGELF
v_call: TRBV5-1; j_call: TRBJ2-7; cdr3_aa: ASSLGYSRTGGGEQY
v_call: TRBV19; j_call: TRBJ2-2; cdr3_aa: ASSIETLNTGELF
v_call: TRBV20-1; j_call: TRBJ1-2; cdr3_aa: SAAFNGGYT
v_call: TRBV5-4; j_call: TRBJ1-2; cdr3_aa: ASSSGTEVSYGYT
v_call: TRBV13; j_call: TRBJ1-6; cdr3_aa: ASSPGGVGNNSPLH
v_call: TRBV6-1; j_call: TRBJ2-7; cdr3_aa: ASTKAVISYEQY
v_call: TRBV7-3; j_call: TRBJ1-1; cdr3_aa: ASSLTSMIERSNTEAF
v_call: TRBV7-2; j_call: TRBJ2-7; cdr3_aa: ASSSDPSSYEQY
v_call: TRBV25-1; j_call: TRBJ2-1; cdr3_aa: ASSPQGSGSNEQF
v_call: TRBV19; j_call: TRBJ1-1; cdr3_aa: ASSIDPGAGMNTEAF
v_call: TRBV9; j_call: TRBJ2-2; cdr3_aa: ASSVSGVTSTGELF
v_call: TRBV7-2; j_call: TRBJ2-5; cdr3_aa: ASSLAVNHYEETQY
v_call: TRBV2; j_call: TRBJ1-4; cdr3_aa: ASRGLNEKLF
v_call: TRBV4-3; j_call: TRBJ2-3; cdr3_aa: ASSQEGLAGGTDTQY
v_call: TRBV7-6; j_call: TRBJ1-4; cdr3_aa: ASSPRGVRTNEKLF
v_call: TRBV19; j_call: TRBJ1-5; cdr3_aa: ASRGRGSNQPQH
v_call: TRBV6-1; j_call: TRBJ2-3; cdr3_aa: ASSWGGIGSDTQY
v_call: TRBV4-1; j_call: TRBJ1-5; cdr3_aa: ASSQDYGRGRGQPQH
v_call: TRBV29-1; j_call: TRBJ1-1; cdr3_aa: SVRLNTEAF
v_call: TRBV2; j_call: TRBJ1-1; cdr3_aa: ASRASGTGGVKAF
v_call: TRBV14; j_call: TRBJ2-7; cdr3_aa: ASSQRPGFEQY
v_call: TRBV9; j_call: TRBJ2-3; cdr3_aa: ASSPLVGNTDTQY
v_call: TRBV28; j_call: TRBJ1-1; cdr3_aa: ASRDISTGKTEAF
v_call: TRBV15; j_call: TRBJ1-2; cdr3_aa: ATSSVGTVYGYT
v_call: TRBV10-3; j_call: TRBJ2-1; cdr3_aa: AISDISEQF